This T cell receptor (beta chain) comes out of a study of T-cell memory formation after mild COVID-19 (dated by TCRdb to the early 2020s). About the investigation overall: TCR sequence clusters from the two donors were largely donor specific. Two young, previously healthy adult volunteers made up the cohort, one male and one female. In a couple of donors, T-cell clones that expanded and contracted after mild COVID-19 were tracked by sequencing TCRalpha and TCRbeta repertoires over time.

Ficoll-Paque density gradient centrifugation was the method used to isolate PBMCs. A note on this clonotype: Its antigen has not been determined. No base qualities exist here, and no much larger clone lies one base off it.

Sequencer: Illumina NovaSeq 6000. cDNA libraries for TCRalpha and TCRbeta were prepared by 5'RACE using constant-segment primers, with sample barcodes and unique molecular identifiers added. RNA was extracted from every sample with Trizol reagent. Amplification of the libraries took two PCR steps, and the second step added a second sample barcode plus Illumina TruSeq adapters. Sequencing of the libraries was done on an Illumina NovaSeq, producing 2 x 150 bp paired-end reads. Turning to the authors' computational methods: The reads were demultiplexed and collapsed into UMI-guided consensus sequences using migec v1.2.7. Using mixcr v2.1.11, the UMI consensuses were aligned to TRA and TRB V and J templates and assembled into clonotypes. Clonotypes were classified as expanded or contracted when called significant by both edgeR and NoisET, with noise models trained on biological replicates. For edgeR calls, the thresholds were a false discovery rate-adjusted p below 0.01 and a log2 fold-change of 1. PCA with hierarchical clustering of max-normalized trajectories of the 1000 most abundant clonotypes was used as exploratory dynamics analysis. The CD4 or CD8 phenotype of responding clones was assigned using the separately sequenced CD4+ and CD8+ repertoires. The public reads were reanalyzed by TCRdb: fastp trimming at Q25, MiXCR alignment, in-frame beta chains only. CDR3 protein sequences are deduplicated, and each keeps its most common genes and DNA. Here the V and J calls rest on TCRdb's processing, not on the authors' analysis. This sample holds under 250,000 distinct CDR3 sequences; approximately 10% were observed only once. The top ten constitute around 3.4% of the sample.

What the authors observed across the whole study: Contracting CD4+ clones appeared mostly in the CM and EM memory subsets, whereas CD8+ clones were enriched in EMRA. The second-wave clones that peaked on day 37 were not confirmed to be SARS-CoV-2 specific. Some responding clones were found in pre-infection memory, which suggests that pre-existing cross-reactive memory T cells took part in the SARS-CoV-2 response. Balanced CD4/CD8 phenotypes were observed for clones contracting from day 15 to 85, whereas a bias towards CD4+ was observed for a second wave of clones expanding from day 15 to 37. The study included only a couple of mild cases, and larger cohorts that include severe cases with pre-infection samples were judged to be necessary.

Source material: PBMCs or a T cell subset sorted from them (not recorded which). The receptor was derived from a man aged 18 to 30 who had mild COVID-19 (a few samples of this study predate the infection). The sample titles of this study are shuffled in the database, so cell type and time point are left out; the donor was told from shared clones.

The CDR3 region has the sequence CSARNPRVLEQYF. In nucleotide form, the sequence is TGCAGTGCTAGGAATCCGAGGGTACTCGAGCAGTACTTC. The rearrangement joined TRBV20-1 to TRBJ2-7, with TRBD2 perhaps the D gene, on 5 matching bases. From a lookup of the germline V gene (reference sequence), CDR1 and CDR2 are DFQATT and SNEGSKA. Between the V and J ends, shortened by 3 bases and 6 bases respectively, the junction contains 15 bases. The CDR3 covers 13 residues, taking in both the cysteine and the phenylalanine. Of all the DNA, just the CDR3 is kept, 39 bases in frame from base 1.